A single sample gave rise to the 23 T cell receptor beta chains below, sequenced in a study of CD4 T cells in relation to SARS-CoV-2 and coronaviruses. TCRdb keeps only in-frame clones here, not all; method: immunoSEQ multiplex PCR. This sample carries 16,000 or so clones, approximately 78% of them seen once, and the ten largest clones take 15% to 19%. Before the COVID-19 pandemic, during about 2011-2019, CD4+ T cells were taken from unexposed donors. After less than 11 days of culture, CD4+ T cells were isolated. Antigens of these TCRs are unknown. Sequencing was done on a sample of CD4+ T cells from PBMCs, cultured in vitro. These TCRs come from a human donor in good health.

In DNA, the CDR3 is TGCGCCAGCAGCCTCGTCAAACTAGACAAGGGGGTTGGCTACACCTTC. This codes for CASSLVKLDKGVGYTF. This chain links TRBV5-1 with TRBJ1-2; perhaps TRBD1 as D (6 bases). V was clipped by 4 bases and J by 7 bases, with 23 bases between them. This CDR3 is built from 16 residues. CDR1 is SGHRS and CDR2 is YFSETQ in the germline V gene.

The rearrangement joins TRBV18 to TRBJ2-1, with D possibly being TRBD2 (5 bases). Trimming pared 1 base from V and 7 bases from J, leaving 11 bases between. The germline V gene has CDR1 KGHSH and CDR2 LQKENI. This CDR3 comprises 14 residues. The CDR3 loop is CASSPQESGNEQFF. The CDR3 nucleotides are TGTGCCAGCTCACCACAGGAGTCGGGAAATGAGCAGTTCTTC.

This sequence joins TRBV9 and TRBJ2-3, with D hard to call. V was trimmed by 0 bases and J by 1 base, leaving 12 bases between them. The germline gives CDR1 SGDLS, CDR2 YYNGEE. The CDR3 contains 16 residues. Written as DNA, the CDR3 is TGTGCCAGCAGCGTAGAAGACCTAGGCCGCACAGATACGCAGTATTTT. Translation gives CASSVEDLGRTDTQYF.

This chain links TRBV9 with TRBJ2-5, with TRBD2 as a possible D gene (6 bases). Germline lookup yields CDR1 SGDLS and CDR2 YYNGEE. V gave up 0 bases and J gave up 5 bases, with 11 bases separating them. This CDR3 has 14 amino acids. Here the CDR3 reads CASSVAGERETQYF. CDR3 bases: TGTGCCAGCAGCGTAGCGGGAGAAAGGGAGACCCAGTACTTC.

The V call is TRBV2, the J call TRBJ1-1, with 7 bases lining up with TRBD1. The junction had 2 bases not matched to a gene; V was cut back by 4 bases and J by 3 bases. The CDR3 is made up of 13 amino acids. From germline, CDR1 is SNHLY and CDR2 FYNNEI. The CDR3 sequence: CASSGQGDTEAFF. CDR3 DNA: TGTGCCAGCAGTGGACAGGGAGACACTGAAGCTTTCTTT. Using reference TRBV2 and TRBJ1-1 for the parts outside the CDR3, the full variable domain is EPEVTQTPSHQVTQMGQEVILRCVPISNHLYFYWYRQILGQKVEFLVSFYNNEISEKSEIFDDQFSVERPDGSNFTLKIRSTKLEDSAMYFCASSGQGDTEAFFGQGTRLTVV.

The table lists this clone with a few counts. The chain employs TRBV5-1 and TRBJ1-1, with D possibly TRBD1 on 5 matching bases. V was shortened by 0 bases and J by 8 bases, with 11 bases between the two germline ends. The CDR3 loop spans 13 amino acids. The V gene's germline CDR1 is SGHRS and CDR2 YFSETQ. CDR3 amino acids: CASSLVLGGEAFF. The DNA for the CDR3 is TGCGCCAGCAGCTTGGTTCTTGGGGGGGAAGCTTTCTTT.

This clone has a handful of counts. The rearrangement uses TRBV4-1 and TRBJ2-2; D not certain. This CDR3 comprises 17 residues. The V and J ends lost 0 bases and 4 bases respectively, with 15 bases between them. Germline V CDR1 and CDR2: MGHRA, YSYEKL. The CDR3 nucleotides read TGCGCCAGCAGCCAAGATTGGTCCCAGCGACCCACCGGGGAGCTGTTTTTT. Protein sequence: CASSQDWSQRPTGELFF.

The chain couples TRBV5-4 to TRBJ2-7, with 8 nucleotides matching TRBD2. This CDR3 spans 16 amino acids. Germline V gene data show CDR1 as SGHNT and CDR2 as YYREEE (reference sequence). V gave up 4 bases and J gave up 0 bases; unmatched junction bases: 9. In DNA form, the CDR3 reads TGTGCCAGCAGCACGGGGGGGGGTATGTCCTCCTACGAGCAGTACTTC. It specifies CASSTGGGMSSYEQYF.

The chain is built from TRBV28 and TRBJ2-7; D perhaps matches TRBD2 (6 bases). V lost 5 bases and J 0 bases, leaving 14 bases between the germline ends. Germline V gene data show CDR1 as MDHEN and CDR2 as SYDVKM. The CDR3 has 15 residues. CDR3 nucleotides: TGTGCCAGCAGTCCACCTCTAGCGACCTCCTACGAGCAGTACTTC. Translation: CASSPPLATSYEQYF. The full variable domain, its missing parts supplied by reference TRBV28 and TRBJ2-7, is DVKVTQSSRYLVKRTGEKVFLECVQDMDHENMFWYRQDPGLGLRLIYFSYDVKMKEKGDIPEGYSVSREKKERFSLILESASTNQTSMYLCASSPPLATSYEQYFGPGTRLTVT.

The chain links TRBV12-3 or TRBV12-4 to TRBJ1-1; D is unresolved. The CDR3 covers 12 residues. V was trimmed by 1 base and J by 12 bases, leaving 12 bases between them. Here the CDR3 DNA reads TGTGCCAGCAGTTTAGGGTTTAGAGAGCCTTTCTTT. It encodes CASSLGFREPFF.

The genes are TRBV19 and TRBJ2-7; weak D call: TRBD1 (5 bases). The CDR3 loop spans 14 amino acids. CDR1 and CDR2 (germline): LNHDA, SQIVND (reference sequence). Trimming left V 4 bases short and J 3 bases short, with 13 bases between. The CDR3 region is CASSNQGSDYEQYF. CDR3 DNA: TGTGCCAGTAGTAACCAGGGCTCTGACTACGAGCAGTACTTC.

This clone has more than one count but fewer than ten. This sequence joins TRBV12-3 or TRBV12-4 and TRBJ1-2; no reliable D call. This CDR3 is 13 amino acids long. V lost 1 base and J 8 bases, leaving 11 bases between the germline ends. CDR3 loop: CASSLGTARGYTF. CDR3 in DNA: TGTGCCAGCAGTTTAGGAACGGCCCGGGGCTACACCTTC.

J is TRBJ2-1 and V is TRBV9; D uncertain. Trimming took off 0 bases at V and 0 bases at J, with 7 bases between the two ends. From germline, CDR1 is SGDLS and CDR2 YYNGEE. The CDR3 has 15 residues. Here the CDR3 DNA reads TGTGCCAGCAGCGTAGAGAGTAGCTCCTACAATGAGCAGTTCTTC. Encoded protein: CASSVESSSYNEQFF. The full variable domain, its missing parts supplied by reference TRBV9 and TRBJ2-1, is DSGVTQTPKHLITATGQRVTLRCSPRSGDLSVYWYQQSLDQGLQFLIQYYNGEERAKGNILERFSAQQFPDLHSELNLSSLELGDSALYFCASSVESSSYNEQFFGPGTRLTVL.

The count of this clone is one. The chain uses TRBV5-4 and TRBJ2-3; 7 bases are a match to TRBD2. The CDR3 has 16 amino acids. In germline, CDR1 is SGHNT, CDR2 YYREEE (reference sequence). Trimming took 0 bases from V and 2 from J; bases not matched to a gene: 6. This CDR3 is CASSLEAGLNTDTQYF. DNA of the CDR3: TGTGCCAGCAGCTTGGAAGCGGGGCTAAACACAGATACGCAGTATTTT.

V and J are TRBV7-9 and TRBJ2-4; unclear D gene. Looked up from germline, CDR1 is SEHNR and CDR2 is FQNEAQ (reference sequence). The CDR3 is 16 residues long. The V end lost 4 bases, the J end lost 0 bases, and 13 bases lay between the germline ends. The CDR3 is CASSSTEKLAKNIQYF. The CDR3 DNA sequence: TGTGCCAGCAGCTCGACCGAAAAACTAGCCAAAAACATTCAGTACTTC.

This chain connects TRBV7-2 to TRBJ2-5, with TRBD2 as a possible D gene (6 bases). Trimming cost V 3 bases and J 2 bases, with 13 bases left between them. This CDR3 comprises 15 residues. The germline gives CDR1 SGHTA, CDR2 FQGNSA. The CDR3 is CASSFWGGSQETQYF. CDR3 coding DNA: TGTGCCAGCAGCTTTTGGGGAGGAAGTCAAGAGACCCAGTACTTC.

V gene TRBV19 combines with J gene TRBJ2-2; a weak D match, TRBD2 (6 bases). Germline CDR1 reads LNHDA; CDR2 reads SQIVND (reference sequence). The CDR3 contains 14 residues. V lost 6 bases, J lost 0 bases, and 8 bases lay in between. CDR3 region: CASRRGSNTGELFF. The DNA of the CDR3 is TGTGCCAGTAGGCGGGGTTCGAACACCGGGGAGCTGTTTTTT.

The genes are TRBV18 and TRBJ2-3; TRBD2 matches 9 bases. V gave up 3 bases and J gave up 4 bases; unmatched junction bases: 5. This CDR3 comprises 15 residues. Germline V CDR1 and CDR2: KGHSH, LQKENI. The CDR3, as DNA: TGTGCCAGCTCACCGGGTAGCGGGAGCTCAGATACGCAGTATTTT. Translation gives CASSPGSGSSDTQYF.

The chain has TRBV3-1 (or the pseudogene TRBV3-2) and TRBJ2-1; D is unclear. The CDR3 loop spans 16 amino acids. V shed 1 base and J shed 0 bases, with 10 bases lying between them. Germline values: CDR1 LGHDT, CDR2 YNNKEL (reference sequence). CDR3 sequence (DNA): TGTGCCAGCAGCCAAGTGTCAAAGAGCTCCTACAATGAGCAGTTCTTC. Translating gives CASSQVSKSSYNEQFF.

This sequence joins TRBV18 and TRBJ2-7, with 9 bases fitting TRBD1. This CDR3 comprises 17 residues. Germline lookup yields CDR1 KGHSH and CDR2 LQKENI. Germline trimming cut 1 base from V and 0 bases from J; bases unmatched to any gene: 7. CDR3 sequence: CASSPRSLTGGSYEQYF. The CDR3 nucleotides read TGTGCCAGCTCACCACGGTCGTTGACAGGGGGCTCCTACGAGCAGTACTTC.

The chain uses TRBV7-2 and TRBJ2-7, with D possibly being TRBD2 (6 bases). Germline V gives CDR1 SGHTA, CDR2 FQGNSA. Trimming took 5 bases from V and 2 from J, leaving 13 bases between them. This CDR3 has 14 residues. CDR3 coding DNA: TGTGCCAGCAGCCGGGGACTGGCCACCTACGAGCAGTACTTC. Translating gives CASSRGLATYEQYF.

The chain has TRBV5-5 and TRBJ1-1; 7 bases fit TRBD1. The length of the CDR3 is 14 residues. The V gene end was trimmed by 1 base and the J gene end by 4 bases; junction bases not matched to a gene: 4. Germline lookup yields CDR1 SGHKS and CDR2 YYEKEE (reference sequence). The CDR3 DNA follows: TGTGCCAGCAGCTTGATTACAGGGGTCACTGAAGCTTTCTTT. Its protein product is CASSLITGVTEAFF.

The chain recombines TRBV27 with TRBJ2-6, with no clear D. Trimming removed 2 bases from V and 19 bases from J, with 18 bases in between. CDR3 size: 13 residues. Germline V gives CDR1 MNHEY, CDR2 SMNVEV (reference sequence). CDR3 in DNA: TGTGCCAGCAGTTTAGTACCCGGCGGCGGAGTAACTTTC. Protein product: CASSLVPGGGVTF.